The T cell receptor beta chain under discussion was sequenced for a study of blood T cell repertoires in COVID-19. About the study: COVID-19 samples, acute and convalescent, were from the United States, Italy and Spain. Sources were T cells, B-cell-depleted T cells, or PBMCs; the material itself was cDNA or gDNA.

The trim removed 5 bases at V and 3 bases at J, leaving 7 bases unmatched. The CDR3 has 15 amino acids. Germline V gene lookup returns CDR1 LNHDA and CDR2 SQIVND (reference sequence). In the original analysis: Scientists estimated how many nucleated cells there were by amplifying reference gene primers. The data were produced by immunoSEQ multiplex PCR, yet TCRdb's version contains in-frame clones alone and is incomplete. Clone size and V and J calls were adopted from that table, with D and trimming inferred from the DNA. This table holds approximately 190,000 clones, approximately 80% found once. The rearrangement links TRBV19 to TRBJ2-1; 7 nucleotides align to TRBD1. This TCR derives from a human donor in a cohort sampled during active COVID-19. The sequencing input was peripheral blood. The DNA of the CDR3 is TGTGCCAGTAGTCGGGACAGTCCTCTCTACAATGAGCAGTTCTTC. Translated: CASSRDSPLYNEQFF.